These 8 T cell receptor beta chains originate from one sample sequenced in a study of blood T cell repertoires in COVID-19. Assay: immunoSEQ multiplex PCR; the TCRdb copy retains only in-frame clones and omits some. The sample has around 78,000 clones; around 90% are singletons. Sequenced material: peripheral blood. The origin of the receptors is a man aged 45-65 years with active COVID-19.

This clone was detected a few times. This chain connects TRBV24-1 to TRBJ2-1; 9 bases are a match to TRBD2. Trimming cost V 1 base and J 9 bases; bases outside gene matches: 6. Germline-derived CDR1 and CDR2 are KGHDR and SFDVKD. This CDR3 region has 15 residues. The CDR3 loop reads CATSDLAGGGSEQFF. CDR3 coding DNA: TGTGCCACCAGTGATTTAGCGGGAGGTGGAAGTGAGCAGTTCTTC.

The V and J genes are TRBV18 and TRBJ2-7, with TRBD1 identical over 9 bases. The CDR3 loop spans 13 amino acids. With 3 bases clipped from V and 7 bases from J, the junction kept 4 bases outside the gene matches. Germline CDR1 reads KGHSH; CDR2 reads LQKENI. For the CDR3, the DNA is TGTGCCAGCTCACCTAAGGACAGGGGTGAGCAGTACTTC. Its translation: CASSPKDRGEQYF.

This chain connects TRBV24-1 to TRBJ2-1; 7 nucleotides agree with TRBD2. V trimming: 4 bases; J trimming: 6 bases; junction bases outside the gene matches: 14. The CDR3 has 17 residues. The germline V gene has CDR1 KGHDR and CDR2 SFDVKD. CDR3 sequence: CATSDPSGREGPNEQFF. In nucleotides, the CDR3 is TGTGCCACCAGTGACCCCTCGGGGAGGGAGGGCCCCAATGAGCAGTTCTTC.

The chain couples TRBV18 to TRBJ2-3, with TRBD2 matching 12 bases. J lost 4 bases, V lost 2 bases, and 1 base had no gene match. Germline V gene lookup returns CDR1 KGHSH and CDR2 LQKENI. The CDR3 totals 15 residues. The CDR3 DNA reads TGTGCCAGCTCACCAGGACTAGCGGGGTCAGATACGCAGTATTTT. This codes for CASSPGLAGSDTQYF.

The gene calls are TRBV28 and TRBJ1-5; 8 nucleotides match TRBD1. The length of the CDR3 is 15 residues. The V segment lost 7 bases and the J segment 6 bases; nucleotides outside the gene matches: 11. Germline V CDR1 and CDR2: MDHEN, SYDVKM. CDR3 nucleotide sequence: TGTGCCAGCACCGCCGGTACAGGGGGTGGTCAGCCCCAGCATTTT. This sequence encodes CASTAGTGGGQPQHF.

The J gene is TRBJ2-1, the V gene TRBV28, with 10 bases aligning to TRBD2. The CDR3 covers 15 residues. Germline V lookup: CDR1 MDHEN, CDR2 SYDVKM. Germline trimming cut 6 bases from V and 8 bases from J; bases unmatched to any gene: 10. The CDR3: CASREQGTSVYEQFF. Here the CDR3 DNA reads TGTGCCAGCAGGGAACAGGGGACTAGCGTGTATGAGCAGTTCTTC.

The count of this clone is one. This rearrangement joins TRBV5-1 to TRBJ2-1, with 13 bases lining up with TRBD2. J was trimmed by 9 bases and V by 0 bases; bases with no gene match: 9. The CDR3 extends over 17 amino acids. The germline V gene encodes CDR1 SGHRS and CDR2 YFSETQ. DNA of the CDR3: TGCGCCAGCAGCTTGGACACCGGACTAGCGGGAGCCGCTGAGCAGTTCTTC. Residues: CASSLDTGLAGAAEQFF.

The table lists this clone with a few counts. The gene calls are TRBV4-1 and TRBJ2-1, with 8 bases identical to TRBD2. Germline CDR1 is MGHRA and CDR2 is YSYEKL. Trimming at V came to 3 bases and at J to 0 bases, leaving 7 bases not matched to a gene. The CDR3 extends over 17 amino acids. The CDR3 sequence is CASSHSGDAFSYNEQFF. The CDR3 DNA reads TGCGCCAGCAGCCATAGCGGGGACGCATTCTCCTACAATGAGCAGTTCTTC.